The 28 T cell receptor beta chains in this list originate from one sample, sequenced in a study of shared clonotypes between healthy human individuals. The protocol was immunoSEQ multiplex PCR, while the TCRdb copy is restricted to in-frame clones and leaves out a portion. The sample includes approximately 1.9 million clones, 90% to 95% seen only once; the top ten take over 1.5%. Naive CD8 populations comprised CD45RO-negative cells positively selected for CCR7, excluding terminally differentiated effector memory CD45RA+ cells. Material for sequencing was naive CD8+ T cells from PBMCs. These receptor sequences come from a young man in good health. Some clones in this sample may be carry-over from other donors' samples.

This clone is a singleton in its sample. The chain carries TRBV7-3 and TRBJ2-3, with 7 positions matching TRBD1. V shed 5 bases and J 1 base; nucleotides not matched to a gene: 12. The CDR3 is 17 amino acids. The V gene's germline CDR1 is SGHTA and CDR2 FQGTGA. The CDR3 DNA sequence: TGTGCCAGCAGCCGACGTACAGGGGCGGTAGGCACAGATACGCAGTATTTT. Protein product: CASSRRTGAVGTDTQYF.

The V and J genes are TRBV28 and TRBJ2-1, with TRBD2 matching over 7 bases. The CDR3 covers 13 residues. CDR1 and CDR2 from the germline V gene are MDHEN and SYDVKM. After removal of 5 bases from V and 9 bases from J, the junction contained 7 bases not matched to a gene. The DNA of the CDR3 is TGTGCCAGCAGTACCACTAGCGTTGGTGAGCAGTTCTTC. Translated: CASSTTSVGEQFF. The variable domain in full, with the rest retrieved from reference TRBV28 and TRBJ2-1, is DVKVTQSSRYLVKRTGEKVFLECVQDMDHENMFWYRQDPGLGLRLIYFSYDVKMKEKGDIPEGYSVSREKKERFSLILESASTNQTSMYLCASSTTSVGEQFFGPGTRLTVL.

V and J are TRBV6-5 and TRBJ2-7, with TRBD2 as a possible D gene (6 bases). With 0 bases removed from V and 7 bases from J, the gap between germline ends came to 10 bases. The CDR3 spans 13 residues. Looked up from germline, CDR1 is MNHEY and CDR2 is SVGAGI. The CDR3 DNA follows: TGTGCCAGCAGTTACTCTGAGGCGGGGGAGCAGTACTTC. Residues: CASSYSEAGEQYF.

This chain joins TRBV7-9 and TRBJ2-3; 7 bases are a match to TRBD1. The CDR3 totals 15 residues. The J segment lost 0 bases and the V segment lost 5 bases, leaving 5 bases of the junction unmatched. Germline-derived CDR1 and CDR2 are SEHNR and FQNEAQ (reference sequence). The CDR3, as DNA: TGTGCCAGCAGCCAGGGGGTATCAAGCACAGATACGCAGTATTTT. Translating gives CASSQGVSSTDTQYF.

The chain couples TRBV29-1 to TRBJ1-2; TRBD1 might be the D (6 bases). The CDR3 loop spans 11 amino acids. V was clipped by 6 bases and J by 8 bases, with 13 bases between them. Germline CDR1 and CDR2: SQVTM and ANQGSEA. The CDR3 DNA follows: TGCAGCGTCATGGTAGGGGGGGGCTACACCTTC. Residues: CSVMVGGGYTF.

This chain joins TRBV5-8 and TRBJ2-1; D is perhaps TRBD1 (5 bases). The CDR3 extends over 15 amino acids. V dropped 0 bases and J dropped 7 bases, with 14 bases sitting between them. Germline CDR1 reads SGHTS; CDR2 reads YDEGEE. The CDR3 DNA is TGTGCCAGCAGCTTGGATGGGTTGGGGCAAAATGAGCAGTTCTTC. Translation gives CASSLDGLGQNEQFF.

The V call is TRBV6-6, the J call TRBJ2-7, with TRBD2 matching 11 bases. The CDR3 contains 13 residues. Germline V gene sequence: CDR1 MNHNY, CDR2 SVGAGI (reference sequence). V was pared by 11 bases and J by 2 bases, with 5 bases of the junction left unmatched. The CDR3 reads CAVGTSGPYEQYF. CDR3 sequence (DNA): TGTGCCGTCGGGACTAGCGGCCCCTACGAGCAGTACTTC.

V and J are TRBV18 and TRBJ1-1; TRBD1 is a possible D gene (5 bases). V lost 5 bases, J lost 4 bases, and 11 bases lay in between. This CDR3 is 13 amino acids long. CDR1 is KGHSH and CDR2 is LQKENI in the germline V gene. The CDR3, as DNA: TGTGCCAGCTCATCGGGGGGGAGCACTGAAGCTTTCTTT. Translating it yields CASSSGGSTEAFF.

The V and J genes are TRBV9 and TRBJ2-1; 10 nucleotides align to TRBD2. The CDR3 spans 17 residues. Germline CDR1 is SGDLS and CDR2 is YYNGEE. V lost 0 bases and J lost 6; bases outside the gene matches: 9. CDR3 bases: TGTGCCAGCAGCGTAGAGTGGGGAGGGACTAGCGCCAATGAGCAGTTCTTC. This encodes CASSVEWGGTSANEQFF. Using reference TRBV9 and TRBJ2-1 for the parts outside the CDR3, the full variable domain is DSGVTQTPKHLITATGQRVTLRCSPRSGDLSVYWYQQSLDQGLQFLIQYYNGEERAKGNILERFSAQQFPDLHSELNLSSLELGDSALYFCASSVEWGGTSANEQFFGPGTRLTVL.

The V and J genes are TRBV14 and TRBJ2-3; D possibly corresponds to TRBD1 (7 bases). V lost 5 bases and J lost 4, with 16 bases in between. This CDR3 comprises 15 residues. CDR1 SGHDN and CDR2 FVKESK come from the germline V gene. The chain's CDR3 is CASSSRQGGADTQYF. The CDR3 coding sequence is TGTGCCAGCAGCTCCAGACAGGGAGGAGCAGATACGCAGTATTTT.

The chain recombines TRBV9 with TRBJ2-5; 9 positions match TRBD1. J gave up 1 base and V 4 bases, and 2 bases lay outside the gene matches. Germline CDR1 is SGDLS and CDR2 is YYNGEE. The CDR3 spans 14 residues. The CDR3 region is CASSTGQGQETQYF. As DNA, the CDR3 is TGTGCCAGCAGCACGGGACAGGGCCAAGAGACCCAGTACTTC.

This clone has a single count. V gene TRBV29-1 combines with J gene TRBJ1-1, with TRBD1 matching over 7 bases. Losses at the gene ends were 7 bases for V and 0 bases for J; bases not matched to a gene: 11. CDR1 is SQVTM, CDR2 ANQGSEA, per germline. The CDR3 runs to 15 residues. CDR3 nucleotides: TGCAGCGCGGACCGACAGGGTCCAATGAACACTGAAGCTTTCTTT. Its translation: CSADRQGPMNTEAFF.

This rearrangement joins TRBV13 to TRBJ1-1; D gene unclear. With 6 bases removed from V and 0 bases from J, the gap between germline ends came to 11 bases. The CDR3 consists of 14 residues. Germline values: CDR1 PRHDT, CDR2 FYEKMQ (reference sequence). The CDR3 bases are TGTGCCAGCAGATGGGGAGGGCTGAACACTGAAGCTTTCTTT. It is translated as CASRWGGLNTEAFF.

To note about this clone: The same CDR3 is also encoded by other DNA sequences in this sample. This CDR3 reads CASSSTGDTGELFF. The CDR3 DNA sequence: TGTGCCAGCAGCTCGACAGGGGACACCGGGGAGCTGTTTTTT. This chain links TRBV28 with TRBJ2-2; 8 positions agree with TRBD1. Germline assignment: CDR1 MDHEN and CDR2 SYDVKM. CDR3 length: 14 amino acids. V dropped 6 bases and J dropped 3; count of bases not matched to a gene: 3.

This clone was observed a single time. The CDR3 protein is CASTPGGESSNEQFF. The CDR3 DNA follows: TGTGCCAGCACCCCAGGGGGGGAGAGTAGTAATGAGCAGTTCTTC. The chain couples TRBV28 to TRBJ2-1; D possibly uses TRBD1 or TRBD2 (7 bases each). The V and J ends lost 7 bases and 7 bases respectively, with 20 bases between them. Germline values: CDR1 MDHEN, CDR2 SYDVKM. The CDR3 length is 15 residues.

In this sample, this clone turned up a few times. Other DNA sequences from this sample encode an identical CDR3 as well. The chain combines TRBV4-2 with TRBJ1-1; TRBD1 might be the D (5 bases). The CDR3 length is 15 residues. Trimming removed 0 bases at V and 1 base at J, with 9 bases between. The germline V gene has CDR1 LGHNA and CDR2 YNFKEQ. The CDR3 nucleotides read TGTGCCAGCAGCCAAGATCGTCAGGGGAACACTGAAGCTTTCTTT. Encoded protein: CASSQDRQGNTEAFF.

The chain has TRBV7-2 and TRBJ2-1, with D unclear. The CDR3 has 13 amino acids. In germline, CDR1 is SGHTA, CDR2 FQGNSA. Trimming left V 3 bases short and J 6 bases short, with 9 bases between. The CDR3 is CASSLFESNEQFF. In DNA, the CDR3 is TGTGCCAGCAGCTTGTTTGAAAGCAATGAGCAGTTCTTC.

V is TRBV15 and J is TRBJ2-7; D is perhaps TRBD1 (5 bases). The V end lost 5 bases, the J end lost 6 bases, and 17 bases lay between the germline ends. This CDR3 contains 14 residues. CDR1 LNHNV and CDR2 YYDKDF come from the germline V gene (reference sequence). CDR3 in DNA: TGTGCCACCAGCTTTAGAGGTCAGGGCGGCGAGCAGTACTTC. Its translation is CATSFRGQGGEQYF. Based on the CDR3 plus reference TRBV15 and TRBJ2-7, the full variable domain is DAMVIQNPRYQVTQFGKPVTLSCSQTLNHNVMYWYQQKSSQAPKLLFHYYDKDFNNEADTPDNFQSRRPNTSFCFLDIRSPGLGDTAMYLCATSFRGQGGEQYFGPGTRLTVT.

The gene calls are TRBV28 and TRBJ2-3, with D possibly TRBD2 on 6 matching bases. This CDR3 comprises 15 residues. Germline V lookup: CDR1 MDHEN, CDR2 SYDVKM. V was trimmed by 6 bases and J by 0 bases, leaving 13 bases between them. CDR3 residues: CASSPGRPSTDTQYF. For the CDR3, the DNA is TGTGCCAGCAGCCCCGGGAGACCCAGCACAGATACGCAGTATTTT.

The chain is built from TRBV7-6 and TRBJ1-2, with a tentative D call TRBD1 (6 bases). V was cut by 5 bases and J by 5 bases, with 15 bases left in between. Germline values: CDR1 SGHVS, CDR2 FNYEAQ. The CDR3 length is 14 residues. The CDR3 loop is CASSPERGVYGYTF. The CDR3, as DNA: TGTGCCAGCAGCCCAGAAAGGGGGGTGTATGGCTACACCTTC.

The chain combines TRBV11-2 with TRBJ2-7, with D perhaps TRBD1 (6 bases). V was pared by 6 bases and J by 7 bases, with 16 bases between. The germline CDR1 and CDR2 sequences are SGHAT and FQNNGV. This CDR3 has 13 residues. CDR3 bases: TGTGCCAGCAGGGGGACACCCTGGTGGGAGCAGTACTTC. It specifies CASRGTPWWEQYF.

The chain combines TRBV7-3 with TRBJ2-7; either TRBD1 or TRBD2 may supply D (5 bases each). Germline V gene sequence: CDR1 SGHTA, CDR2 FQGTGA. V lost 5 bases and J 5 bases, leaving 16 bases between the germline ends. The CDR3 contains 14 residues. The DNA for the CDR3 is TGTGCCAGCAGCCCCAATGGGGGATGGAACGAGCAGTACTTC. It encodes CASSPNGGWNEQYF.

This sequence joins TRBV28 and TRBJ1-2; perhaps TRBD1 as D (5 bases). The CDR3 is made up of 16 amino acids. Trimming stripped 6 bases from V and 4 bases from J, with 21 bases between. Germline lookup yields CDR1 MDHEN and CDR2 SYDVKM. CDR3 in amino acids: CASSRDRVMNSYGYTF. The CDR3 DNA reads TGTGCCAGCAGCCGGGACCGAGTAATGAATAGCTATGGCTACACCTTC.

V usage is TRBV27 and J usage is TRBJ1-5; D remains unclear. This CDR3 has 15 residues. Germline CDR1 MNHEY, CDR2 SMNVEV (reference sequence). V was cut by 5 bases and J by 3 bases, with 14 bases left in between. The CDR3 DNA reads TGTGCCAGCAGTGATACAGTCGGGGTCAATCAGCCCCAGCATTTT. Translating it yields CASSDTVGVNQPQHF.

This chain connects TRBV15 to TRBJ2-2; 10 nucleotides agree with TRBD1. The CDR3 has 15 residues. The V gene end was trimmed by 3 bases and the J gene end by 7 bases; junction bases not matched to a gene: 5. Germline values: CDR1 LNHNV, CDR2 YYDKDF (reference sequence). In DNA, the CDR3 is TGTGCCACCAGCAGCACCGGGACAGGGGTCGGGGAGCTGTTTTTT. Amino acid sequence: CATSSTGTGVGELFF.

The chain carries TRBV15 and TRBJ2-7; 11 bases align to TRBD2. Germline V gives CDR1 LNHNV, CDR2 YYDKDF (reference sequence). V lost 3 bases to trimming and J lost 3 bases; unmatched junction nucleotides: 10. This CDR3 region has 17 residues. For the CDR3, the DNA is TGTGCCACCAGCAGGGAAACAGGGACTAGCGGATTCTACGAGCAGTACTTC. Encoded protein: CATSRETGTSGFYEQYF.

The chain uses TRBV14 and TRBJ2-7; 9 bases match TRBD2. This CDR3 has 15 amino acids. The germline gives CDR1 SGHDN, CDR2 FVKESK. The junction had 5 bases not matched to a gene; V was cut back by 2 bases and J by 3 bases. CDR3 bases: TGTGCCAGCAGCCAATCGCGGGAGGGGGTCTACGAGCAGTACTTC. It specifies CASSQSREGVYEQYF.

To note about this clone: Other DNA sequences from this sample encode an identical CDR3 as well. This chain links TRBV7-9 with TRBJ1-5; 8 positions match TRBD1. J was trimmed by 6 bases and V by 5 bases; bases with no gene match: 3. There are 13 residues in the CDR3. Germline V gene lookup returns CDR1 SEHNR and CDR2 FQNEAQ (reference sequence). The CDR3 DNA reads as TGTGCCAGCAGCAGTACAGGGGGTCAGCCCCAGCATTTT. Its protein product is CASSSTGGQPQHF.